This passage covers 17 T cell receptor beta chains from one sample sequenced in a study of shared T cell receptors in the human thymus. Repertoires were generated with immunoSEQ multiplex PCR, while TCRdb's copy carries only in-frame clones and drops some. The data contain a few hundred thousand clones, roughly 94% of them singletons. Sequencing was done on a sample of thymocytes. The source is a human donor.

V usage is TRBV27 and J usage is TRBJ2-5, with 8 bases that match TRBD1. Germline V gives CDR1 MNHEY, CDR2 SMNVEV (reference sequence). V was pared by 5 bases and J by 3 bases, with 5 bases of the junction left unmatched. This CDR3 comprises 14 residues. The CDR3 loop is CASSPMDREETQYF. The CDR3, as DNA: TGTGCCAGCAGTCCCATGGACAGGGAAGAGACCCAGTACTTC.

J is TRBJ2-7 and V is TRBV2; 11 bases line up with TRBD1. There are 12 residues in the CDR3. Trimming cost V 11 bases and J 2 bases; bases outside gene matches: 2. The germline CDR1 and CDR2 sequences are SNHLY and FYNNEI. CDR3 region: CAGGQGAYEQYF. In DNA, the CDR3 is TGTGCCGGGGGACAGGGGGCCTACGAGCAGTACTTC.

The chain couples TRBV10-1 to TRBJ2-3, with 8 bases matching TRBD2. The CDR3 runs to 16 residues. Germline CDR1 and CDR2: WNHNN and SYGVQD (reference sequence). The ends lost 0 bases at V and 5 bases at J; junction bases unmatched: 7. The CDR3 sequence: CASSESSGGPIDTQYF. DNA for the CDR3: TGCGCCAGCAGTGAGTCGTCGGGAGGGCCGATAGATACGCAGTATTTT.

The CDR3 protein is CASSPRLLEADTQYF. In DNA, the CDR3 is TGTGCCAGCTCACCACGACTCCTGGAGGCAGATACGCAGTATTTT. This sequence joins TRBV18 and TRBJ2-3; D perhaps matches TRBD2 (5 bases). V was pared by 1 base and J by 4 bases, with 12 bases between. The CDR3 is 15 amino acids. The germline gives CDR1 KGHSH, CDR2 LQKENI.

The chain carries TRBV7-3 and TRBJ2-7; 12 bases agree with TRBD2. V shed 2 bases, J shed 3 bases, and the junction held 11 bases outside the gene matches. The CDR3 consists of 18 residues. Germline V lookup: CDR1 SGHTA, CDR2 FQGTGA. The chain's CDR3 is CASSLPSRLAGVHYEQYF. DNA of the CDR3: TGTGCCAGCAGCTTACCCTCCAGACTAGCGGGAGTACACTACGAGCAGTACTTC. Complete variable domain (other parts from reference TRBV7-3 and TRBJ2-7): GAGVSQTPSNKVTEKGKYVELRCDPISGHTALYWYRQSLGQGPEFLIYFQGTGAADDSGLPNDRFFAVRPEGSVSTLKIQRTERGDSAVYLCASSLPSRLAGVHYEQYFGPGTRLTVT.

This sequence joins TRBV4-1 and TRBJ2-2; possibly TRBD1 for D (7 bases). With 0 bases removed from V and 5 bases from J, the gap between germline ends came to 16 bases. This CDR3 spans 17 amino acids. The germline CDR1 and CDR2 sequences are MGHRA and YSYEKL. CDR3 nucleotides: TGCGCCAGCAGCCAAGATTGGAGGGGGCGGAAAACCGGGGAGCTGTTTTTT. Translating it yields CASSQDWRGRKTGELFF.

The V gene is TRBV18, the J gene TRBJ2-5, with TRBD1 as a possible D gene (5 bases). This CDR3 has 11 residues. Germline CDR1 KGHSH, CDR2 LQKENI. The germline V and J ends were trimmed by 3 bases and 10 bases, with 9 bases remaining between them. The CDR3 reads CASSPGHYQYF. The CDR3 region has the DNA TGTGCCAGCTCACCCGGACATTACCAGTACTTC.

This chain uses TRBV10-3 with TRBJ1-3; D is unresolved. The CDR3 length is 16 residues. The germline CDR1 and CDR2 sequences are ENHRY and SYGVKD. V lost 0 bases and J lost 2, with 11 bases in between. CDR3: CAISESLTAAGNTIYF. The CDR3 DNA follows: TGTGCCATCAGTGAGTCGTTAACAGCCGCTGGAAACACCATATATTTT.

The chain joins TRBV7-3 to TRBJ1-1; D is undetermined. Germline-derived CDR1 and CDR2 are SGHTA and FQGTGA. The CDR3 covers 11 residues. V shed 5 bases and J shed 11 bases, with 12 bases lying between them. CDR3 in amino acids: CASSPRVGAFF. The CDR3 region has the DNA TGTGCCAGCAGCCCCCGAGTTGGTGCTTTCTTT.

This chain uses TRBV5-4 with TRBJ1-1; D not certain. The germline V and J ends were trimmed by 3 bases and 11 bases, with 17 bases remaining between them. The CDR3 length is 13 residues. Germline V gives CDR1 SGHNT, CDR2 YYREEE (reference sequence). The CDR3 DNA sequence: TGTGCCAGCAGCTCAGATCGGGCACGGCGGGCTTTCTTT. Translated, it gives CASSSDRARRAFF. The full variable domain, completed using reference TRBV5-4 and TRBJ1-1, is ETGVTQSPTHLIKTRGQQVTLRCSSQSGHNTVSWYQQALGQGPQFIFQYYREEENGRGNFPPRFSGLQFPNYSSELNVNALELDDSALYLCASSSDRARRAFFGQGTRLTVV.

This chain uses TRBV15 with TRBJ2-1, with TRBD2 matching over 12 bases. Trimming removed 1 base from V and 4 bases from J; junction bases left unmatched: 8. This CDR3 region has 18 residues. Germline CDR1 and CDR2: LNHNV and YYDKDF (reference sequence). CDR3 DNA sequence: TGTGCCACCAGCAGAGCGGCTAGCGGGAGGGTGGGATACAATGAGCAGTTCTTC. Translation: CATSRAASGRVGYNEQFF.

This chain connects TRBV28 to TRBJ1-3; perhaps TRBD1 as D (5 bases). V was pared by 3 bases and J by 2 bases, with 8 bases between. Germline values: CDR1 MDHEN, CDR2 SYDVKM. The CDR3 totals 14 residues. CDR3 in DNA: TGTGCCAGCAGTTTCCCAGGGACTGGAAACACCATATATTTT. The encoded protein is CASSFPGTGNTIYF.

The chain links TRBV21-1 to TRBJ2-7; the table's D call of TRBD1 was not tested on the DNA. TRBV21-1 counts as a pseudogene. The CDR3 is 15 amino acids. This chain's CDR3 is CASSKERTGLGEQYF. CDR3 nucleotide sequence: TGTGCCAGCAGCAAAGAACGGACAGGGCTTGGCGAGCAGTACTTC.

The chain employs TRBV5-1 and TRBJ2-2; TRBD2 matches at 9 bases. The CDR3 is 19 amino acids. Germline loops: CDR1 SGHRS, CDR2 YFSETQ. Losses at the gene ends were 3 bases for V and 7 bases for J; bases not matched to a gene: 19. The CDR3 is CASSSPGAAGGPVHGELFF. For the CDR3, the DNA is TGCGCCAGCAGCTCCCCAGGGGCTGCGGGAGGGCCGGTACACGGGGAGCTGTTTTTT.

This clone was counted a few times. The chain employs TRBV28 and TRBJ2-1; 8 bases line up with TRBD2. The CDR3 totals 20 residues. J gave up 6 bases and V 6 bases, and 25 bases lay outside the gene matches. Germline loops: CDR1 MDHEN, CDR2 SYDVKM. The CDR3 loop is CASSVLLGRVRTSLINEQFF. CDR3 DNA sequence: TGTGCCAGCAGCGTCCTACTCGGGCGAGTTAGGACTAGCTTGATCAATGAGCAGTTCTTC.

The V and J genes are TRBV28 and TRBJ2-1, with TRBD2 matching over 12 bases. The CDR3 runs 18 residues. The germline V gene has CDR1 MDHEN and CDR2 SYDVKM. After removal of 6 bases from V and 5 bases from J, the junction contained 14 bases not matched to a gene. CDR3 sequence reads: CASSQGGISSGRDNEQFF. The CDR3, as DNA: TGTGCCAGCAGCCAGGGGGGGATATCTAGCGGGAGGGACAATGAGCAGTTCTTC.

This clone occurred once. The chain is built from TRBV9 and TRBJ1-3, with D hard to call. V was shortened by 3 bases and J by 4 bases, with 17 bases between the two germline ends. Looked up from germline, CDR1 is SGDLS and CDR2 is YYNGEE. The CDR3 runs to 16 residues. The CDR3 protein is CASSENPGTPGNTIYF. The CDR3 DNA is TGTGCCAGCAGCGAAAACCCGGGAACCCCGGGAAACACCATATATTTT.